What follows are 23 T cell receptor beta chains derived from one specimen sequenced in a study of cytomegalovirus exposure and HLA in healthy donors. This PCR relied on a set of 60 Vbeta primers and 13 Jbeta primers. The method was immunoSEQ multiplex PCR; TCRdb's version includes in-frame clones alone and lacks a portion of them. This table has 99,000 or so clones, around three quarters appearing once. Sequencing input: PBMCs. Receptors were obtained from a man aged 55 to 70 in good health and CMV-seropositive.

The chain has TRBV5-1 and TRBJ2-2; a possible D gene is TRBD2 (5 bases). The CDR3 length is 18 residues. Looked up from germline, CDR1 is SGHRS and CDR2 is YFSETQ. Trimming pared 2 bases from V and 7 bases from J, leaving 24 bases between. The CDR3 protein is CASSLLWSAVREGGELFF. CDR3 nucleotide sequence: TGCGCCAGCAGCTTACTGTGGTCGGCCGTCCGGGAAGGCGGGGAGCTGTTTTTT.

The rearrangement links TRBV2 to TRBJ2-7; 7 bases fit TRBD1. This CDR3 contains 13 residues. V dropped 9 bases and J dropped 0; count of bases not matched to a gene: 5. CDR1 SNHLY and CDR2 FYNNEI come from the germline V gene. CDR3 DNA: TGTGCCAGTCTCCGGGACAGCTCCTACGAGCAGTACTTC. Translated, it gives CASLRDSSYEQYF.

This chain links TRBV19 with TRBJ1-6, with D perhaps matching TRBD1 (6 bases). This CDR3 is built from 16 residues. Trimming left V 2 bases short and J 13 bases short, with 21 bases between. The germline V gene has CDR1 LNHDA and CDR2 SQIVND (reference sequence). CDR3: CASSIRGSDRIHPLHF. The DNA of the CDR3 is TGTGCCAGTAGTATAAGGGGGTCGGACCGCATTCACCCCCTCCACTTT.

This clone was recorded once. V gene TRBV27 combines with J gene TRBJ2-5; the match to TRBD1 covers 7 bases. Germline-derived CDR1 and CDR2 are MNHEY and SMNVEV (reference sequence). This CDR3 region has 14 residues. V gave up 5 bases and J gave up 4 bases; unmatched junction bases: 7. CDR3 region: CASSVRQGGETQYF. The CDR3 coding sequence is TGTGCCAGCAGTGTCCGACAGGGTGGAGAGACCCAGTACTTC.

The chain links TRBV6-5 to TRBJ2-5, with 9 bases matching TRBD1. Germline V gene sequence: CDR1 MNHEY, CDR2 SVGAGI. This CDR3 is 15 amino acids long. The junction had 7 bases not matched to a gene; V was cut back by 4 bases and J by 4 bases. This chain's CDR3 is CASSLIQGALETQYF. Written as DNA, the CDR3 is TGTGCCAGCAGTTTAATACAGGGGGCTCTAGAGACCCAGTACTTC.

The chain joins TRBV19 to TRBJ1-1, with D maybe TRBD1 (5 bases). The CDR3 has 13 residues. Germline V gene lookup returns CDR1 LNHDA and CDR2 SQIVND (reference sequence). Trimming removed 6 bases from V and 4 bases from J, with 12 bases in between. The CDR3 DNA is TGTGCCAGTAGCCCGACAGTCTTCACTGAAGCTTTCTTT. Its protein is CASSPTVFTEAFF. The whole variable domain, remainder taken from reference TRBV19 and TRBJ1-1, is DGGITQSPKYLFRKEGQNVTLSCEQNLNHDAMYWYRQDPGQGLRLIYYSQIVNDFQKGDIAEGYSVSREKKESFPLTVTSAQKNPTAFYLCASSPTVFTEAFFGQGTRLTVV.

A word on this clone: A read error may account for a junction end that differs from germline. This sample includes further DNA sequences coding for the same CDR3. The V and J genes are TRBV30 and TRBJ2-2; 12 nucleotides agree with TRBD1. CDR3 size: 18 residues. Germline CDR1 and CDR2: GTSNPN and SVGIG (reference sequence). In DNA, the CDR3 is TGTGCCTGGAGTGTACTGGGACAGGGGGCATCGAATACCGGGGAGCTGTTTTTT. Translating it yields CAWSVLGQGASNTGELFF.

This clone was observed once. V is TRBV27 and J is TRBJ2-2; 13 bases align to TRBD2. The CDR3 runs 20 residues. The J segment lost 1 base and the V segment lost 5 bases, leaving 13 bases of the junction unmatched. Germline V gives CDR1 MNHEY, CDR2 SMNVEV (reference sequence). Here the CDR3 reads CASSPRPGRTSGGNTGELFF. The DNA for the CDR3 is TGTGCCAGCAGTCCCCGACCCGGAAGGACTAGCGGGGGGAACACCGGGGAGCTGTTTTTT.

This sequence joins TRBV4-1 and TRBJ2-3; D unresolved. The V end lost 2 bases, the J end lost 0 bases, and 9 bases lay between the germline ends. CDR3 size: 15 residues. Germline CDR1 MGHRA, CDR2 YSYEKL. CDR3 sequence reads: CASSQSPRSTDTQYF. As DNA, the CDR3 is TGCGCCAGCAGCCAATCCCCTCGGAGCACAGATACGCAGTATTTT.

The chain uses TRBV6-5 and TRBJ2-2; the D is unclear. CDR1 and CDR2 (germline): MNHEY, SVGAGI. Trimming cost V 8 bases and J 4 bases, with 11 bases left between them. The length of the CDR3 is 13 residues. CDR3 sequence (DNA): TGTGCCAGCTCTCGTCCGAGCACCGGGGAGCTGTTTTTT. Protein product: CASSRPSTGELFF.

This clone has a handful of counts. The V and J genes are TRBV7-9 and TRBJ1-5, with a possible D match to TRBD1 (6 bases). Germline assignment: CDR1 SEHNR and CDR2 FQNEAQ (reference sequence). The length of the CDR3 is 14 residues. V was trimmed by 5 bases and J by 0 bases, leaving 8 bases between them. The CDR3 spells CASSKDSSNQPQHF. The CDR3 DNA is TGTGCCAGCAGCAAGGACAGTAGCAATCAGCCCCAGCATTTT.

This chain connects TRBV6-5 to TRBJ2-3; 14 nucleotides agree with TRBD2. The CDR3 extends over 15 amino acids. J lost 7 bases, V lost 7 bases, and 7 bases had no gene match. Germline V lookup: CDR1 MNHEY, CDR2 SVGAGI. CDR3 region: CASILTSGGGYTQYF. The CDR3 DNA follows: TGTGCCAGCATCCTGACTAGCGGGGGGGGCTATACGCAGTATTTT.

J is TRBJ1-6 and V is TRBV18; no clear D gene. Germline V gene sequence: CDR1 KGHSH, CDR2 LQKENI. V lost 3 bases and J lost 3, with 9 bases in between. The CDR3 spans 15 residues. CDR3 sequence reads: CASSPLRGYNSPLHF. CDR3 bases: TGTGCCAGCTCACCCCTCCGGGGCTATAATTCACCCCTCCACTTT.

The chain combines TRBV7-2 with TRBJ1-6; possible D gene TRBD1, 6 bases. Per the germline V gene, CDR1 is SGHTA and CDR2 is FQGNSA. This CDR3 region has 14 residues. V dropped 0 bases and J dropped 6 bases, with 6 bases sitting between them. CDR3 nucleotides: TGTGCCAGCAGCTTAGCAGGGGGTAATTCACCCCTCCACTTT. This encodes CASSLAGGNSPLHF.

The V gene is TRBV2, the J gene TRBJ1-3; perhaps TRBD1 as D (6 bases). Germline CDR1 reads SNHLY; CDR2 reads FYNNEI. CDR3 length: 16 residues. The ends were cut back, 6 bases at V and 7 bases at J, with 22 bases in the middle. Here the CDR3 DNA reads TGTGCCAGCAGACTCTCCAGGGGAACCGTGGGGAACACCATATATTTT. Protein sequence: CASRLSRGTVGNTIYF.

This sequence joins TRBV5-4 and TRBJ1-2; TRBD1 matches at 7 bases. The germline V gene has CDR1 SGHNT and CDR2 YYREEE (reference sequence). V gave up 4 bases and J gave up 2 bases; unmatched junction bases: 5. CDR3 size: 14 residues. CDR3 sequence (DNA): TGTGCCAGCAGCCAGGGACAGTTGAACTATGGCTACACCTTC. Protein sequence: CASSQGQLNYGYTF.

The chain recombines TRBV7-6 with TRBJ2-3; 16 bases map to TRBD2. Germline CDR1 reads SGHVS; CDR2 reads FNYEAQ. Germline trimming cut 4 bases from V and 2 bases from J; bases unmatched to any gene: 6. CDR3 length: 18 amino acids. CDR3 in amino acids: CASSSGLAGGNYTDTQYF. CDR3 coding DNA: TGTGCCAGCAGCTCGGGACTAGCGGGGGGGAATTACACAGATACGCAGTATTTT.

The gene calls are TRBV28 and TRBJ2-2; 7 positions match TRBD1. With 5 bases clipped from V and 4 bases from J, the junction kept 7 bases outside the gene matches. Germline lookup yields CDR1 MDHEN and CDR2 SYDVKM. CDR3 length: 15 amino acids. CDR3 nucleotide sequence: TGTGCCAGCAGTCCCGGGACAGCAGGCACCGGGGAGCTGTTTTTT. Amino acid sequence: CASSPGTAGTGELFF.

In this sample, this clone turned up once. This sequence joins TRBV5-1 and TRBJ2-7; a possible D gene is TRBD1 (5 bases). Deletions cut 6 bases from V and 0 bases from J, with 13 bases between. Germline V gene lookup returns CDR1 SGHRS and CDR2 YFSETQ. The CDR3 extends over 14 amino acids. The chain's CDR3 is CASTWGPSSYEQYF. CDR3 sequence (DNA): TGCGCCAGCACCTGGGGCCCGAGCTCCTACGAGCAGTACTTC.

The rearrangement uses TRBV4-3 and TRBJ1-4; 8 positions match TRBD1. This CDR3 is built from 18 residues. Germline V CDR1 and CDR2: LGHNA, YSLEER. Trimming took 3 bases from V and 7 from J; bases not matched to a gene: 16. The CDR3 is CASSQMPPGTGSLEKLFF. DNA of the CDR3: TGCGCCAGCAGCCAGATGCCGCCCGGGACAGGCTCCCTTGAAAAACTGTTTTTT.

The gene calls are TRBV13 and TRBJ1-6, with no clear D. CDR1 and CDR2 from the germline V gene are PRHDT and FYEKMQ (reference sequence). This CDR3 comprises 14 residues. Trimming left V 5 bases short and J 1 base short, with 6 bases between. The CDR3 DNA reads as TGTGCCAGCAGCGCCCGGTCCTATAATTCACCCCTCCACTTT. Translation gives CASSARSYNSPLHF.

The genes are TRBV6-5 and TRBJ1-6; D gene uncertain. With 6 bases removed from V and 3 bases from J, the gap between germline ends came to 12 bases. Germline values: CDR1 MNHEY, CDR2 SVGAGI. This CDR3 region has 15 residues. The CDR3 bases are TGTGCCAGCAGAGACGAGGCGGGCTATAATTCACCCCTCCACTTT. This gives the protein CASRDEAGYNSPLHF.

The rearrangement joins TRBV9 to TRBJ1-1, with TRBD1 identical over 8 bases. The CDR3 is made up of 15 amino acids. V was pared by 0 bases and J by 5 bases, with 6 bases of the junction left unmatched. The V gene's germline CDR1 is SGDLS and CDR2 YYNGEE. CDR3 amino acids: CASSVVPGGATEAFF. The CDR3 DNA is TGTGCCAGCAGCGTAGTCCCAGGGGGCGCGACTGAAGCTTTCTTT.